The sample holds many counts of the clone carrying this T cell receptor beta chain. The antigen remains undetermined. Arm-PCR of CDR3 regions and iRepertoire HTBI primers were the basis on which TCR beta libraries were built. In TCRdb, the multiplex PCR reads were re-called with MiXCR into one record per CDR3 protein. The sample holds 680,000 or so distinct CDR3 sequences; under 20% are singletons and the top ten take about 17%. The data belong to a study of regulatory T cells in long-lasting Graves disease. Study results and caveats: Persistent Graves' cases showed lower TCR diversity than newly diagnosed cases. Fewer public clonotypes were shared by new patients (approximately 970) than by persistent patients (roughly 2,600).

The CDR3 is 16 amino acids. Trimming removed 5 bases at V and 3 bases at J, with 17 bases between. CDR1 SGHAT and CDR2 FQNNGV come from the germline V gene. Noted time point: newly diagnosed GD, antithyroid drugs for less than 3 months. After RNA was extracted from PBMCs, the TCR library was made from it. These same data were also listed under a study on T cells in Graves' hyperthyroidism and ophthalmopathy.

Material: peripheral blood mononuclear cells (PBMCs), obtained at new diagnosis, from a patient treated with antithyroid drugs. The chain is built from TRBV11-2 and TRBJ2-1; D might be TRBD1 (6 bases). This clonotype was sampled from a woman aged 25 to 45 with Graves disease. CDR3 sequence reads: CASSRKQGMVYNEQFF. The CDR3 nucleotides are TGTGCCAGCAGCCGTAAACAGGGAATGGTCTACAATGAGCAGTTCTTC.